The next 23 T cell receptor beta chains were all read from a single sample in a study of T cell responses to AZD1222 COVID-19 vaccine (dated by TCRdb to the early 2020s). Library construction relied on the immunoSEQ multiplex PCR assay. In TCRdb, the immuneACCESS table is reduced to in-frame sequences with V and J assigned. These tables do not hold every clone; where another copy was compared, an unresolved V gene accounts for under half, and the others remain unexplained. This sample lists some 110,000 clones; about nine tenths were detected once. Of the sample, approximately 4% is held by the ten largest clones. In light of the paper, this sample's time point label describes: baseline before first vaccination. This specimen was peripheral blood, taken on day 0 of AZD1222 vaccination. The receptors originated from an adult in good health.

This clone was seen a single time. The chain has TRBV28 and TRBJ2-3, with 10 positions matching TRBD1. This CDR3 comprises 15 residues. The ends lost 7 bases at V and 1 base at J; junction bases unmatched: 5. The germline V gene has CDR1 MDHEN and CDR2 SYDVKM. The CDR3 sequence: CASTGQGVGTDTQYF. CDR3 coding DNA: TGTGCCAGCACCGGACAGGGGGTAGGCACAGATACGCAGTATTTT.

The V and J genes are TRBV27 and TRBJ2-1; TRBD2 might be the D (6 bases). CDR1 and CDR2 (germline): MNHEY, SMNVEV (reference sequence). This CDR3 contains 13 residues. V gave up 6 bases and J gave up 2 bases, with 8 bases separating them. The CDR3 protein is CASRPGAYNEQFF. The CDR3 DNA reads as TGTGCCAGCAGGCCGGGGGCCTACAATGAGCAGTTCTTC.

The gene calls are TRBV4-1 and TRBJ1-4; 11 nucleotides agree with TRBD1. CDR1 is MGHRA and CDR2 is YSYEKL in the germline V gene. This CDR3 is built from 15 residues. Unmatched junction bases numbered 5, after V lost 4 bases and J lost 7 bases. CDR3 sequence reads: CASSRKGTGGEKLFF. The CDR3, as DNA: TGCGCCAGCAGCCGAAAGGGGACAGGGGGTGAAAAACTGTTTTTT.

Relative to its sample, this clone is medium-sized. The chain uses TRBV27 and TRBJ2-5; a possible D gene is TRBD2 (6 bases). The CDR3 is 15 amino acids. The germline V and J ends were trimmed by 0 bases and 1 base, with 9 bases remaining between them. CDR1 and CDR2 from the germline V gene are MNHEY and SMNVEV (reference sequence). CDR3 sequence reads: CASSLSYGGQETQYF. The CDR3, as DNA: TGTGCCAGCAGTTTATCCTACGGGGGCCAAGAGACCCAGTACTTC.

J is TRBJ1-5 and V is TRBV11-2; D remains ambiguous. The CDR3 contains 15 residues. V lost 2 bases and J 5 bases, leaving 13 bases between the germline ends. Germline-derived CDR1 and CDR2 are SGHAT and FQNNGV. Here the CDR3 DNA reads TGTGCCAGCAGCTTACGGGCGACACCCGATCAGCCCCAGCATTTT. It encodes CASSLRATPDQPQHF. Full variable domain (remainder filled in from reference TRBV11-2 and TRBJ1-5): EAGVAQSPRYKIIEKRQSVAFWCNPISGHATLYWYQQILGQGPKLLIQFQNNGVVDDSQLPKDRFSAERLKGVDSTLKIQPAKLEDSAVYLCASSLRATPDQPQHFGDGTRLSIL.

The chain links TRBV7-8 to TRBJ2-5; D not certain. This CDR3 has 12 residues. The germline gives CDR1 SGHVS, CDR2 FQNEAQ. The V gene lost 6 bases and the J gene lost 4 bases, with 9 bases spanning the gap. This chain's CDR3 is CASRSETETQYF. CDR3 nucleotides: TGTGCCAGCAGGAGTGAGACAGAGACCCAGTACTTC. Drawing the rest from reference TRBV7-8 and TRBJ2-5, the complete variable domain is GAGVSQSPRYKVAKRGQDVALRCDPISGHVSLFWYQQALGQGPEFLTYFQNEAQLDKSGLPSDRFFAERPEGSVSTLKIQRTQQEDSAVYLCASRSETETQYFGPGTRLLVL.

The J gene is TRBJ1-1, the V gene TRBV19, with 8 bases aligning to TRBD1. The V and J ends lost 6 bases and 1 base, in that order; junction bases with no gene match: 7. Per the germline V gene, CDR1 is LNHDA and CDR2 is SQIVND (reference sequence). This CDR3 comprises 15 residues. Written as DNA, the CDR3 is TGTGCCAGTAGCGAGAGACAGGGGAGGAACACTGAAGCTTTCTTT. Protein sequence: CASSERQGRNTEAFF.

This sequence joins TRBV12-2 and TRBJ2-1; the listed D gene, TRBD2, was not tested against the DNA. TRBV12-2 is a pseudogene locus. The CDR3 length is 15 residues. The CDR3 coding sequence is TGTGCAAGTCGCGGGCCGGGAGGGCCAGACAATGAGCAGTTCTTC. Its protein product is CASRGPGGPDNEQFF.

The chain is built from TRBV13 and TRBJ1-6; D perhaps matches TRBD1 (5 bases). The CDR3 runs 15 residues. The germline V and J ends were trimmed by 5 bases and 9 bases, with 17 bases remaining between them. Germline CDR1 PRHDT, CDR2 FYEKMQ (reference sequence). The CDR3 region has the DNA TGTGCCAGCAGCAGGCAGGACGGGACGTTTTCACCCCTCCACTTT. Amino acid sequence: CASSRQDGTFSPLHF.

The chain combines TRBV13 with TRBJ1-3, with D possibly matching TRBD1 (6 bases). The CDR3 has 16 amino acids. Germline V CDR1 and CDR2: PRHDT, FYEKMQ (reference sequence). V was cut by 0 bases and J by 2 bases, with 11 bases left in between. The CDR3 sequence is CASSLGRGGTGNTIYF. The CDR3 DNA is TGTGCCAGCAGCTTAGGTCGAGGGGGAACTGGAAACACCATATATTTT.

This sequence joins TRBV6-5 and TRBJ2-3; TRBD2 might be the D (5 bases). V lost 0 bases and J 5 bases, leaving 9 bases between the germline ends. Germline V gives CDR1 MNHEY, CDR2 SVGAGI. This CDR3 is 14 amino acids long. CDR3 in DNA: TGTGCCAGCAGTTACTCGATTCGGGGAGATACGCAGTATTTT. Translation: CASSYSIRGDTQYF.

The V call is TRBV27, the J call TRBJ2-7; D call uncertain. The CDR3 is 14 amino acids. Trimming took 5 bases from V and 2 from J, leaving 13 bases between them. Germline values: CDR1 MNHEY, CDR2 SMNVEV (reference sequence). CDR3 amino acids: CASSARAEAYEQYF. DNA of the CDR3: TGTGCCAGCAGTGCCCGGGCAGAAGCCTACGAGCAGTACTTC.

Remarks on this clone: At one end the junction does not follow the germline gene, possibly because of a read error. The CDR3 region is CASSLGSSYKQYF. CDR3 nucleotide sequence: TGCGCCAGCAGTTTGGGGTCATCCTACAAGCAGTACTTC. This chain links TRBV10-1 with TRBJ2-7; D gene unclear. Per germline, CDR1 WNHNN and CDR2 SYGVQD (reference sequence). The CDR3 extends over 13 amino acids.

The chain is built from TRBV7-6 and TRBJ1-3; D not certain. Trimming shortened V by 2 bases and J by 0 bases, and 8 bases separated the two germline ends. CDR3 size: 15 residues. Germline CDR1 SGHVS, CDR2 FNYEAQ. CDR3 sequence (DNA): TGTGCCAGCAGCTTACGTGGTAGCTCTGGAAACACCATATATTTT. Amino acid sequence: CASSLRGSSGNTIYF.

CDR3 sequence (DNA): TGTGCCAGCAGCTTAGTGGGACCCGGCTACGAGCAGTACTTC. This translates into CASSLVGPGYEQYF. The rearrangement joins TRBV11-2 to TRBJ2-7; D is tentatively TRBD1 or TRBD2 (5 bases each). The V end lost 1 base, the J end lost 3 bases, and 10 bases lay between the germline ends. Germline lookup yields CDR1 SGHAT and CDR2 FQNNGV. This CDR3 region has 14 residues.

The sample holds a few counts of this clone. The rearrangement joins TRBV5-1 to TRBJ2-2; TRBD1 matches at 7 bases. The V gene end was trimmed by 4 bases and the J gene end by 2 bases; junction bases not matched to a gene: 5. The germline V gene encodes CDR1 SGHRS and CDR2 YFSETQ. CDR3 length: 15 amino acids. In DNA, the CDR3 is TGCGCCAGCAGCCCCCGGGACAGCAACACCGGGGAGCTGTTTTTT. Its protein is CASSPRDSNTGELFF.

The chain has TRBV28 and TRBJ1-4; TRBD1 might be the D (5 bases). Per the germline V gene, CDR1 is MDHEN and CDR2 is SYDVKM. The CDR3 sequence is 15 residues long. V lost 3 bases, J lost 8 bases, and 16 bases lay in between. The CDR3 DNA sequence: TGTGCCAGCAGTTTGGGGACCGAACGCGGCGAAAAACTGTTTTTT. Amino acids: CASSLGTERGEKLFF.

This chain uses TRBV24-1 with TRBJ1-5; perhaps TRBD1 as D (5 bases). From germline, CDR1 is KGHDR and CDR2 SFDVKD. CDR3 length: 15 amino acids. Trimming cost V 4 bases and J 0 bases, with 9 bases left between them. The CDR3 DNA follows: TGTGCCACCAGTGAAGGACATAATAGCAATCAGCCCCAGCATTTT. Translation gives CATSEGHNSNQPQHF.

The chain joins TRBV7-8 to TRBJ2-2; possible D gene TRBD2, 6 bases. Looked up from germline, CDR1 is SGHVS and CDR2 is FQNEAQ. The V and J ends lost 1 base and 5 bases respectively, with 11 bases between them. CDR3 length: 15 amino acids. The CDR3 spells CASSLVLARTGELFF. The CDR3 region has the DNA TGTGCCAGCAGCTTAGTTCTAGCGAGGACCGGGGAGCTGTTTTTT.

The chain carries TRBV3-1 (or the pseudogene TRBV3-2) and TRBJ2-4, with 8 bases aligning to TRBD2. Trimming took 4 bases from V and 2 from J; bases not matched to a gene: 16. The CDR3 is 19 amino acids. CDR1 and CDR2 (germline): LGHDT, YNNKEL (reference sequence). This CDR3 reads CASSPVHSGGKEPKNIQYF. Written as DNA, the CDR3 is TGTGCCAGCAGCCCAGTTCACTCGGGAGGGAAGGAACCCAAAAACATTCAGTACTTC.

The V call is TRBV5-1, the J call TRBJ2-1; D is uncertain. The ends were cut back, 0 bases at V and 3 bases at J, with 4 bases in the middle. The CDR3 consists of 13 residues. Germline assignment: CDR1 SGHRS and CDR2 YFSETQ. The CDR3 loop reads CASSLDGYNEQFF. CDR3 nucleotides: TGCGCCAGCAGCTTGGACGGCTACAATGAGCAGTTCTTC.

This chain links TRBV29-1 with TRBJ1-2; 7 nucleotides agree with TRBD1. V gave up 7 bases and J gave up 2 bases; unmatched junction bases: 4. The germline V gene has CDR1 SQVTM and CDR2 ANQGSEA. This CDR3 is 12 amino acids long. CDR3 residues: CSGSGQNYGYTF. CDR3 nucleotide sequence: TGCAGCGGGTCGGGACAGAACTATGGCTACACCTTC.

CDR3 coding DNA: TGCGCCAGCAGCTTCGGAGGGGCGCAGAGGGGGAACACTGAAGCTTTCTTT. Protein: CASSFGGAQRGNTEAFF. This chain joins TRBV5-1 and TRBJ1-1, with D perhaps TRBD1 (5 bases). CDR3 length equals 17 residues. Germline CDR1 is SGHRS and CDR2 is YFSETQ. V lost 2 bases, J lost 1 base, and 18 bases lay in between.